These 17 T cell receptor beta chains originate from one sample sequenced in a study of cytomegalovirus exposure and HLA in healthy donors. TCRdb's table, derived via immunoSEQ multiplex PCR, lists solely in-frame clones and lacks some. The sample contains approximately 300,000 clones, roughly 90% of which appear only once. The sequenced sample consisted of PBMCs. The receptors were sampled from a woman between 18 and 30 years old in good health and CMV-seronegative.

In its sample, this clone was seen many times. The CDR3 protein is CASSPPAGVGEKLFF. The CDR3 DNA reads as TGTGCCAGCAGCCCCCCGGCGGGAGTCGGCGAAAAACTGTTTTTT. The chain combines TRBV5-6 with TRBJ1-4; D is unclear. With 4 bases removed from V and 8 bases from J, the gap between germline ends came to 18 bases. The CDR3 spans 15 residues. From germline, CDR1 is SGHDT and CDR2 YYEEEE.

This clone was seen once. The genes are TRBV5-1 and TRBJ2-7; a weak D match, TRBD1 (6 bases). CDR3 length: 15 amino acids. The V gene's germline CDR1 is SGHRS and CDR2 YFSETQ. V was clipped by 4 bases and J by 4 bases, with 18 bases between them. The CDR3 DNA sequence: TGCGCCAGCAGCCTACAACTGGACAGCATTTACGAGCAGTACTTC. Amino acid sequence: CASSLQLDSIYEQYF.

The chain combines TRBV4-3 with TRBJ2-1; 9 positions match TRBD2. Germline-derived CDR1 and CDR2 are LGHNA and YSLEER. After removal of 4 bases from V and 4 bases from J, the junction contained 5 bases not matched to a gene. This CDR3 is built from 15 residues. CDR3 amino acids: CASSRASGVYNEQFF. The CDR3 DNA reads TGCGCCAGCAGCCGAGCTAGCGGGGTATACAATGAGCAGTTCTTC.

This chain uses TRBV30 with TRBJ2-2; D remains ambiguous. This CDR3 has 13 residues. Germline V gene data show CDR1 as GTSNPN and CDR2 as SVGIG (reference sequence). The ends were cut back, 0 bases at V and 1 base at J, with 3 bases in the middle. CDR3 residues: CAWSVLNTGELFF. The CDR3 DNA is TGTGCCTGGAGTGTACTGAACACCGGGGAGCTGTTTTTT.

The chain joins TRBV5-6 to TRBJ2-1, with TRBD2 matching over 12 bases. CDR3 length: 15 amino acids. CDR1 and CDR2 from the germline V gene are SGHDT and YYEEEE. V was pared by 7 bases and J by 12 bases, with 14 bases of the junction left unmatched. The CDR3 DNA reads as TGTGCCAGCCGCCAGCGGGGGCTAGCGGGAGGGGGGCAGTTCTTC. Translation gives CASRQRGLAGGGQFF.

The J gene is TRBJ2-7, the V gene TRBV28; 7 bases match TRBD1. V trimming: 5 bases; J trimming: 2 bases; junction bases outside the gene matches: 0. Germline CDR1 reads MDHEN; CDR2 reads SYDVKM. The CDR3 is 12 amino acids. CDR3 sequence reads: CASSTGAYEQYF. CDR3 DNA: TGTGCCAGCAGTACAGGGGCCTACGAGCAGTACTTC. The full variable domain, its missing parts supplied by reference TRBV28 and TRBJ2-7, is DVKVTQSSRYLVKRTGEKVFLECVQDMDHENMFWYRQDPGLGLRLIYFSYDVKMKEKGDIPEGYSVSREKKERFSLILESASTNQTSMYLCASSTGAYEQYFGPGTRLTVT.

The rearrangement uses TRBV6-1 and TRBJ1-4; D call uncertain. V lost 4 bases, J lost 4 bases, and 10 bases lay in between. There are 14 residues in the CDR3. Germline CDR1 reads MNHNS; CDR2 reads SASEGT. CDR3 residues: CASSGYGGNEKLFF. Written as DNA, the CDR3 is TGTGCCAGCAGTGGGTACGGCGGTAATGAAAAACTGTTTTTT.

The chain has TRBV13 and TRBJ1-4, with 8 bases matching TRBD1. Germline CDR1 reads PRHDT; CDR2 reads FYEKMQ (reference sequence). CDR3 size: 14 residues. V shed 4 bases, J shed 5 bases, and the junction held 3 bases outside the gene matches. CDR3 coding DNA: TGTGCCAGCAGCTCTGGACAGGGAAATGAAAAACTGTTTTTT. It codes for CASSSGQGNEKLFF.

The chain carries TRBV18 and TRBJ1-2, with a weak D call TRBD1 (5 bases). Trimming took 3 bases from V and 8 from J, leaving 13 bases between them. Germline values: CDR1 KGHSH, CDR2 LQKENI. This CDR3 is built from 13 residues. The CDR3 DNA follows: TGTGCCAGCTCACCGACAGACAAGGGGGGCTACACCTTC. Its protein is CASSPTDKGGYTF. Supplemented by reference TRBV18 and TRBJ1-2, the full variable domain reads NAGVMQNPRHLVRRRGQEARLRCSPMKGHSHVYWYRQLPEEGLKFMVYLQKENIIDESGMPKERFSAEFPKEGPSILRIQQVVRGDSAAYFCASSPTDKGGYTFGSGTRLTVV.

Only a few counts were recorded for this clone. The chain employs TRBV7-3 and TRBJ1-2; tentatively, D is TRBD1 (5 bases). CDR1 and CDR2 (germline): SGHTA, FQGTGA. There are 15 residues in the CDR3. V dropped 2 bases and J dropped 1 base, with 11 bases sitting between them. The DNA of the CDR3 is TGTGCCAGCAGCTTACAGGGTTCGCTTAACTATGGCTACACCTTC. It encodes CASSLQGSLNYGYTF.

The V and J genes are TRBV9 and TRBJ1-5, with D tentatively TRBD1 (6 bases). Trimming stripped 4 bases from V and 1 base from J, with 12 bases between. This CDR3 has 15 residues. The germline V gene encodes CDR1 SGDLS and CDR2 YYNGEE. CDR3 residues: CASSFGGASNQPQHF. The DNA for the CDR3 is TGTGCCAGCAGCTTCGGGGGGGCGAGCAATCAGCCCCAGCATTTT. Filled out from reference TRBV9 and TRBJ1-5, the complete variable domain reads DSGVTQTPKHLITATGQRVTLRCSPRSGDLSVYWYQQSLDQGLQFLIQYYNGEERAKGNILERFSAQQFPDLHSELNLSSLELGDSALYFCASSFGGASNQPQHFGDGTRLSIL.

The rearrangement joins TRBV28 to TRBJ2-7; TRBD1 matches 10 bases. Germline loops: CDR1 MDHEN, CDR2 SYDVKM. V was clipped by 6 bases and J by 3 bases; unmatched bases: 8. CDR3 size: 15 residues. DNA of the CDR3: TGTGCCAGCAGGTCGGGGACAGGGGACATCTACGAGCAGTACTTC. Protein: CASRSGTGDIYEQYF. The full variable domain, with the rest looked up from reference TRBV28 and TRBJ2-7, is DVKVTQSSRYLVKRTGEKVFLECVQDMDHENMFWYRQDPGLGLRLIYFSYDVKMKEKGDIPEGYSVSREKKERFSLILESASTNQTSMYLCASRSGTGDIYEQYFGPGTRLTVT.

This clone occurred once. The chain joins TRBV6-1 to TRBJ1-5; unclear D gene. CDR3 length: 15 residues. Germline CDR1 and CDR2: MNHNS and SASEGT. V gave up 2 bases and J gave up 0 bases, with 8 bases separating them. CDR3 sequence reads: CASSELSYSNQPQHF. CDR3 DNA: TGTGCCAGCAGTGAATTGAGCTATAGCAATCAGCCCCAGCATTTT.

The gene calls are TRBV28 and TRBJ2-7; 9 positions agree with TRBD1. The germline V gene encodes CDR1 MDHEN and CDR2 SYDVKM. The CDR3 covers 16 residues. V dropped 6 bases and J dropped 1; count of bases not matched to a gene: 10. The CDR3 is CASRRELTGGSYEQYF. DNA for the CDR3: TGTGCCAGCAGGAGGGAATTGACAGGGGGGTCCTACGAGCAGTACTTC.

CDR3 in DNA: TGCGCCAGCAGCCCCTTTCATACAGCTGAAGCTTTCTTT. Amino acids: CASSPFHTAEAFF. The chain combines TRBV5-1 with TRBJ1-1; no definite D call. Trimming took 4 bases from V and 6 from J, leaving 13 bases between them. The CDR3 is 13 amino acids. The V gene's germline CDR1 is SGHRS and CDR2 YFSETQ.

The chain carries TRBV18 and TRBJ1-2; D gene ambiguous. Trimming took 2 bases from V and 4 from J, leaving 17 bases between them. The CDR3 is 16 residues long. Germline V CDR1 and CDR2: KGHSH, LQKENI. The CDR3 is CASSPVAGSEVYGYTF. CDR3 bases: TGTGCCAGCTCACCAGTAGCCGGGTCAGAGGTCTATGGCTACACCTTC.

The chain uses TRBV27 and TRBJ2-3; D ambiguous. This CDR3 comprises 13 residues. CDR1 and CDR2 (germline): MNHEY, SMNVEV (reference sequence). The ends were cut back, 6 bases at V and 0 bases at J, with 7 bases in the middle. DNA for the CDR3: TGTGCCAGCAGGATCCTAAGCACAGATACGCAGTATTTT. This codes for CASRILSTDTQYF.